This TCR beta chain comes out of a study of human T cells and chemical hapten exposure. Background on the study: Slight volume differences across pooled libraries mainly accounted for varying per-sample TCR yields.

Findings and caveats of the study: No alteration of TCRs above 1 in 1000 frequency was seen with DPC sensitization.

Unfractionated whole blood was the source of the extracted total RNA. Unique molecular identifiers were attached to individual cDNA molecules within the library. Per the authors' pipeline: Sample TCR counts, which ranged from 23,224 to 690,600, had a median of approximately 95,000. TCRdb reprocessed the 5' RACE reads with MiXCR, giving one entry per CDR3 protein. Clone size and V and J calls follow TCRdb, not the original study. The repertoire includes 70,000 to 85,000 distinct CDR3 sequences, roughly 15% of them detected once, and around 7% sits in the top ten. This clonotype showed up many times. Its antigen is undetermined. This clonotype was obtained from a female donor in good health.

The CDR3 coding sequence is TGCAGTGCTAGAGTCCCCGACGGAGGAAACACCATATATTTT. This translates into CSARVPDGGNTIYF. The chain links TRBV20-1 to TRBJ1-3; D remains unclear. Trimming took 1 base from V and 4 from J, leaving 11 bases between them. This CDR3 has 14 residues. CDR1 is DFQATT, CDR2 SNEGSKA, per germline (reference sequence).